This T cell receptor (beta chain) was captured by sequencing in a study of T cell responses to AZD1222 COVID-19 vaccine. Assay used: immunoSEQ multiplex PCR; TCRdb lists only in-frame clones, some missing. The sample shows about 160,000 clones, 90% to 95% of them seen only once. General study findings and limits: Nearly half of unique spike-specific TCRs reportedly avoided B.1.351 and B.1.1.7 mutated regions. Clonal diversity may have been underestimated, and the donors were mostly white British, with more females than males. After the peak T cell response, and only then, were repertoires sampled. The number of AZD1222 recipients seropositive at baseline was only 6 or 7.

Regarding this clone: The antigen is undetermined.

Germline CDR1 is LNHDA and CDR2 is SQIVND (reference sequence). V lost 3 bases, J lost 3 bases, and 9 bases stayed unmatched. The CDR3 loop spans 16 amino acids. The receptor was derived from an adult who received the AZD1222 COVID-19 vaccine. The J gene is TRBJ1-1, the V gene TRBV19, with 8 bases that match TRBD1. The source material was peripheral blood, sampled 28 days after the second AZD1222 dose. The CDR3 coding sequence is TGTGCCAGTAGTATTTGGGGGCAGGGGGCAGACACTGAAGCTTTCTTT. Amino acid sequence: CASSIWGQGADTEAFF.